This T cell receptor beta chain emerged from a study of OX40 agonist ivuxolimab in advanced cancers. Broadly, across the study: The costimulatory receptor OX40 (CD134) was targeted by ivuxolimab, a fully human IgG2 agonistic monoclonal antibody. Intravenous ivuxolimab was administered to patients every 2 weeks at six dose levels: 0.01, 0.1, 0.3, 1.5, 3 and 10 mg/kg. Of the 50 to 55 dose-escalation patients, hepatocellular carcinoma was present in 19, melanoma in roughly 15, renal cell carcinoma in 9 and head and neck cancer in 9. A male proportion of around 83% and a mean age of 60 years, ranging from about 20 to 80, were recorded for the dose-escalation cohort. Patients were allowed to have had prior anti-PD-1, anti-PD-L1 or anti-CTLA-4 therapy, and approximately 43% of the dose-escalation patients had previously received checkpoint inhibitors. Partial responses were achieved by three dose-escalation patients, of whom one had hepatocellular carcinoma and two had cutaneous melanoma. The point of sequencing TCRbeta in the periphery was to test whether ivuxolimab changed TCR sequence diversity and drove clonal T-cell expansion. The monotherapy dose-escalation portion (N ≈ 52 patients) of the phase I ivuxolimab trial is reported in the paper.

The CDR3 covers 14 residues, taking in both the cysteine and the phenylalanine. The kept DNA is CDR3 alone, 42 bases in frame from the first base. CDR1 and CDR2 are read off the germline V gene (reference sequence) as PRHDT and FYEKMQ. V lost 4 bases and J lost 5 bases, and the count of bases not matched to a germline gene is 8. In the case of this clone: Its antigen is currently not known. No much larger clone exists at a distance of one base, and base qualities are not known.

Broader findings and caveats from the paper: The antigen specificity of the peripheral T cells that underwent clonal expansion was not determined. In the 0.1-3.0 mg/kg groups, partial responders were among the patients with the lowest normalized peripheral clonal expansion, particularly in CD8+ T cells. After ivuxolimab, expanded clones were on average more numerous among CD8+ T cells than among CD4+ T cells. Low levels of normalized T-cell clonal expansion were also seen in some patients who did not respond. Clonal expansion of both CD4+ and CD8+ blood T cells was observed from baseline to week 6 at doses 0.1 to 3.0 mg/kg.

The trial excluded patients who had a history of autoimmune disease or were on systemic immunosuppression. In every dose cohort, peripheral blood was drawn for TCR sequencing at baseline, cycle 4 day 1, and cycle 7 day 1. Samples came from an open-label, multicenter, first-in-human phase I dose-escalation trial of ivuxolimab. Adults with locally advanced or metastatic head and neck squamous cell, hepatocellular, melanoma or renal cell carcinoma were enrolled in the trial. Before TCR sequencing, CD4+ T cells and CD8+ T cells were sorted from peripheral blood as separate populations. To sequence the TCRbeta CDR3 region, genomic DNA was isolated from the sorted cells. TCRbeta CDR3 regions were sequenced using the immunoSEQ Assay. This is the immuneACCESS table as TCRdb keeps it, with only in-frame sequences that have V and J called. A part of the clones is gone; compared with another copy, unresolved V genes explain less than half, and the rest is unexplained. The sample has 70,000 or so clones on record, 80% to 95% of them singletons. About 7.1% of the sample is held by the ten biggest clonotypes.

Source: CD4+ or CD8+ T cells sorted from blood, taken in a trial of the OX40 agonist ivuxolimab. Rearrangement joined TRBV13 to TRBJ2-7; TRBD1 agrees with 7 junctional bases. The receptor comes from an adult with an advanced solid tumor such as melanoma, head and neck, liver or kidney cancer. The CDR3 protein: CASSSTGNLDEQYF. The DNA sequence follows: TGTGCCAGCAGCTCGACAGGGAACCTCGACGAGCAGTACTTC. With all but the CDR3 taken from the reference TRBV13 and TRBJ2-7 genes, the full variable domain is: AAGVIQSPRHLIKEKRETATLKCYPIPRHDTVYWYQQGPGQDPQFLISFYEKMQSDKGSIPDRFSAQQFSDYHSELNMSSLELGDSALYFCASSSTGNLDEQYFGPGTRLTVT.